These T cell receptor beta chains were read from a single sample in a study of cytomegalovirus exposure and HLA in healthy donors. Profiling relied on immunoSEQ multiplex PCR, and the TCRdb table lists in-frame clones only, not all of them. The sample contains approximately 82,000 clones, 90% to 95% of which appear only once. Sequencing input: PBMCs. The receptors stem from a woman under 30 in good health and CMV-seronegative. CDR3s include the opening cysteine and the closing phenylalanine or tryptophan. D genes are given only for firm matches. Size tells how often a clone was seen (once, few, many) or the class of an expanded clone, and some rows leave it out.

J gene: TRBJ2-5
D gene: TRBD2
V gene: TRBV5-1
clone size: -
CDR3 protein: CASSYSSGRTETQYF
CDR3 DNA: TGCGCCAGCAGCTATTCTAGCGGGAGAACAGAGACCCAGTACTTC

J gene: TRBJ2-7
D gene: -
V gene: TRBV4-1
clone size: -
CDR3 protein: CASSPGGPATTEQYF
CDR3 DNA: TGCGCCAGCAGCCCCGGGGGGCCCGCAACGACCGAGCAGTACTTC

J gene: TRBJ2-7
D gene: TRBD1
V gene: TRBV5-4
clone size: -
CDR3 protein: CASSFRDRGHEQYF
CDR3 DNA: TGTGCCAGCAGCTTTCGGGACAGGGGGCACGAGCAGTACTTC

J gene: TRBJ1-3
D gene: TRBD1
V gene: TRBV13
clone size: -
CDR3 protein: CASSGQGNGNTIYF
CDR3 DNA: TGTGCCAGCAGCGGACAGGGGAACGGAAACACCATATATTTT

J gene: TRBJ1-2
D gene: TRBD1
V gene: TRBV6-5
clone size: -
CDR3 protein: CASGRTGGYGYTF
CDR3 DNA: TGTGCCAGCGGGCGGACAGGGGGCTATGGCTACACCTTC

J gene: TRBJ1-1
D gene: -
V gene: TRBV19
clone size: once
CDR3 protein: CASSPEGQNTEAFF
CDR3 DNA: TGTGCCAGTAGTCCAGAGGGCCAGAACACTGAAGCTTTCTTT

J gene: TRBJ1-3
D gene: -
V gene: TRBV5-1
clone size: -
CDR3 protein: CASSLGGAGNTIYF
CDR3 DNA: TGCGCCAGCAGCTTGGGGGGGGCTGGAAACACCATATATTTT

J gene: TRBJ1-1
D gene: -
V gene: TRBV7-6
clone size: -
CDR3 protein: CASSLGGEAFF
CDR3 DNA: TGTGCCAGCAGCCTAGGGGGAGAGGCTTTCTTT

J gene: TRBJ2-1
D gene: TRBD2
V gene: TRBV10-2
clone size: once
CDR3 protein: CASSESTRSGAPRNEQFF
CDR3 DNA: TGCGCCAGCAGTGAGTCGACTAGGAGCGGGGCCCCTCGAAATGAGCAGTTCTTC

J gene: TRBJ2-5
D gene: TRBD1
V gene: TRBV12-5
clone size: -
CDR3 protein: CASGLTGAETQYF
CDR3 DNA: TGTGCTAGTGGGCTGACAGGGGCAGAGACCCAGTACTTC

J gene: TRBJ1-5
D gene: -
V gene: TRBV5-6
clone size: -
CDR3 protein: CASSLFYRPNQPQHF
CDR3 DNA: TGTGCCAGCAGCTTGTTCTACAGGCCCAATCAGCCCCAGCATTTT

J gene: TRBJ2-3
D gene: TRBD1
V gene: TRBV5-4
clone size: -
CDR3 protein: CASISSDRGTDTQYF
CDR3 DNA: TGTGCCAGCATCTCTTCGGACAGGGGCACAGATACGCAGTATTTT

J gene: TRBJ2-3
D gene: -
V gene: TRBV6-4
clone size: -
CDR3 protein: CASSLRADTDTQYF
CDR3 DNA: TGTGCCAGCAGCCTCCGAGCGGACACAGATACGCAGTATTTT

J gene: TRBJ2-5
D gene: -
V gene: TRBV28
clone size: -
CDR3 protein: CASGRDTSYQETQYF
CDR3 DNA: TGTGCCAGCGGGAGGGACACTTCGTACCAAGAGACCCAGTACTTC

J gene: TRBJ1-3
D gene: -
V gene: TRBV4-1
clone size: -
CDR3 protein: CASSQGNGLSGNTIYF
CDR3 DNA: TGCGCCAGCAGCCAAGGCAACGGGTTGTCAGGAAACACCATATATTTT

J gene: TRBJ2-1
D gene: -
V gene: TRBV27
clone size: -
CDR3 protein: CASSLWRGQSSYNEQFF
CDR3 DNA: TGTGCCAGCAGTTTATGGCGCGGGCAGAGCTCCTACAATGAGCAGTTCTTC

J gene: TRBJ1-2
D gene: TRBD1
V gene: TRBV18
clone size: -
CDR3 protein: CASSPLKDRGLYGYTF
CDR3 DNA: TGTGCCAGCTCACCGTTAAAAGACAGGGGGTTGTATGGCTACACCTTC

J gene: TRBJ1-2
D gene: -
V gene: TRBV28
clone size: -
CDR3 protein: CASSSGTTKRLYGYTF
CDR3 DNA: TGTGCCAGCAGTTCCGGGACTACTAAGCGGCTCTATGGCTACACCTTC

J gene: TRBJ2-1
D gene: -
V gene: TRBV5-1
clone size: -
CDR3 protein: CASSEGTSHNEQFF
CDR3 DNA: TGCGCCAGCAGCGAAGGGACTTCCCACAATGAGCAGTTCTTC

J gene: TRBJ1-1
D gene: TRBD1
V gene: TRBV5-1
clone size: once
CDR3 protein: CASSSGQGNTEAFF
CDR3 DNA: TGCGCCAGCAGCTCGGGACAGGGGAACACTGAAGCTTTCTTT

J gene: TRBJ2-1
D gene: TRBD1
V gene: TRBV25-1
clone size: -
CDR3 protein: CASSGSWGTGGIGEQFF
CDR3 DNA: TGTGCCAGCAGTGGCTCCTGGGGGACAGGGGGCATTGGTGAGCAGTTCTTC

J gene: TRBJ1-2
D gene: TRBD1
V gene: TRBV7-9
clone size: -
CDR3 protein: CASSSVDRGNYGYTF
CDR3 DNA: TGTGCCAGCAGCTCCGTCGACAGGGGTAACTATGGCTACACCTTC

J gene: TRBJ2-5
D gene: TRBD1
V gene: TRBV19
clone size: once
CDR3 protein: CASQDRDRLQETQYF
CDR3 DNA: TGTGCCAGTCAAGACCGGGACAGGCTGCAAGAGACCCAGTACTTC

J gene: TRBJ2-5
D gene: -
V gene: TRBV7-2
clone size: -
CDR3 protein: CASSLGRGGETQYF
CDR3 DNA: TGTGCCAGCAGCTTAGGGAGAGGAGGAGAGACCCAGTACTTC

J gene: TRBJ2-3
D gene: TRBD2
V gene: TRBV4-2
clone size: -
CDR3 protein: CASSPTSGFTDTQYF
CDR3 DNA: TGTGCCAGCAGCCCTACTAGCGGGTTCACAGATACGCAGTATTTT

J gene: TRBJ2-7
D gene: -
V gene: TRBV14
clone size: -
CDR3 protein: CASSQQQNEQYF
CDR3 DNA: TGTGCCAGCAGCCAACAACAGAACGAGCAGTACTTC

J gene: TRBJ2-5
D gene: -
V gene: TRBV14
clone size: -
CDR3 protein: CASSPRDFKETQYF
CDR3 DNA: TGTGCCAGCAGCCCGCGGGACTTTAAAGAGACCCAGTACTTC

J gene: TRBJ2-1
D gene: -
V gene: TRBV27
clone size: once
CDR3 protein: CASAPSGGLGNEQFF
CDR3 DNA: TGTGCCAGCGCTCCCTCCGGGGGGCTGGGGAATGAGCAGTTCTTC

J gene: TRBJ2-1
D gene: TRBD2
V gene: TRBV2
clone size: few
CDR3 protein: CASSDSGLAGGPGVNEQFF
CDR3 DNA: TGTGCCAGCAGTGATAGCGGGTTAGCGGGGGGGCCGGGGGTAAATGAGCAGTTCTTC

J gene: TRBJ1-2
D gene: TRBD1
V gene: TRBV7-2
clone size: -
CDR3 protein: CASSLGQRNNYGYTF
CDR3 DNA: TGTGCCAGCAGCTTGGGACAGAGAAATAACTATGGCTACACCTTC

J gene: TRBJ2-5
D gene: -
V gene: TRBV4-3
clone size: -
CDR3 protein: CASSQGMTSWETQYF
CDR3 DNA: TGCGCCAGCAGCCAAGGGATGACTAGTTGGGAGACCCAGTACTTC

J gene: TRBJ2-6
D gene: TRBD1
V gene: TRBV29-1
clone size: few
CDR3 protein: CSVARDRNSGANVLTF
CDR3 DNA: TGCAGCGTCGCAAGGGACAGGAACTCTGGGGCCAACGTCCTGACTTTC

J gene: TRBJ2-3
D gene: TRBD2
V gene: TRBV11-3
clone size: -
CDR3 protein: CASSPRTTSGGADTQYF
CDR3 DNA: TGTGCCAGCAGCCCCCGAACGACTAGCGGGGGAGCAGATACGCAGTATTTT

J gene: TRBJ2-4
D gene: TRBD2
V gene: TRBV6-5
clone size: once
CDR3 protein: CASSSWGREGNIQYF
CDR3 DNA: TGTGCCAGCAGTTCCTGGGGGAGGGAGGGAAACATTCAGTACTTC

J gene: TRBJ2-2
D gene: -
V gene: TRBV11-2
clone size: -
CDR3 protein: CASSRRGGELFF
CDR3 DNA: TGTGCCAGCAGCCGCCGAGGGGGAGAGCTGTTTTTT

J gene: TRBJ2-2
D gene: -
V gene: TRBV4-1
clone size: -
CDR3 protein: CASSTAPTGELFF
CDR3 DNA: TGCGCCAGCAGCACAGCCCCCACCGGGGAGCTGTTTTTT

J gene: TRBJ2-2
D gene: -
V gene: TRBV5-5
clone size: once
CDR3 protein: CASSFMRVDTGELFF
CDR3 DNA: TGTGCCAGCAGCTTTATGCGGGTTGACACCGGGGAGCTGTTTTTT

J gene: TRBJ2-2
D gene: -
V gene: TRBV4-3
clone size: -
CDR3 protein: CASSQDQGRNGELFF
CDR3 DNA: TGCGCCAGCAGCCAAGATCAGGGTAGAAACGGGGAGCTGTTTTTT

J gene: TRBJ2-3
D gene: -
V gene: TRBV30
clone size: -
CDR3 protein: CAWAEVSTDTQYF
CDR3 DNA: TGTGCCTGGGCTGAGGTGAGCACAGATACGCAGTATTTT

J gene: TRBJ1-1
D gene: TRBD1
V gene: TRBV9
clone size: -
CDR3 protein: CASSVQGADTEAFF
CDR3 DNA: TGTGCCAGCAGCGTACAGGGGGCTGACACTGAAGCTTTCTTT

J gene: TRBJ2-7
D gene: TRBD1
V gene: TRBV6-6
clone size: -
CDR3 protein: CATRDRGFDEQYF
CDR3 DNA: TGTGCCACCCGGGACAGGGGCTTCGACGAGCAGTACTTC

J gene: TRBJ2-1
D gene: -
V gene: TRBV29-1
clone size: -
CDR3 protein: CSVHSTSSYNEQFF
CDR3 DNA: TGCAGCGTTCACTCTACGAGCTCCTACAATGAGCAGTTCTTC

J gene: TRBJ1-4
D gene: TRBD1
V gene: TRBV19
clone size: -
CDR3 protein: CASSGTGGIRRSNEKLFF
CDR3 DNA: TGTGCCAGTAGTGGGACAGGGGGAATCCGGCGTAGTAATGAAAAACTGTTTTTT

J gene: TRBJ2-3
D gene: TRBD2
V gene: TRBV5-4
clone size: -
CDR3 protein: CASSLRLAGRTDTQYF
CDR3 DNA: TGTGCCAGCAGCCTACGACTAGCGGGGCGCACAGATACGCAGTATTTT

J gene: TRBJ2-7
D gene: -
V gene: TRBV28
clone size: -
CDR3 protein: CASSLGVAYEQYF
CDR3 DNA: TGTGCCAGCAGTCTCGGGGTTGCCTACGAGCAGTACTTC

J gene: TRBJ1-5
D gene: TRBD1
V gene: TRBV7-9
clone size: -
CDR3 protein: CASSSTTGTGFLDQPQHF
CDR3 DNA: TGTGCCAGCAGCTCGACTACCGGGACAGGGTTTTTGGATCAGCCCCAGCATTTT

J gene: TRBJ1-2
D gene: TRBD1
V gene: TRBV29-1
clone size: -
CDR3 protein: CSAGTDFNYGYTF
CDR3 DNA: TGCAGCGCCGGGACAGACTTTAACTATGGCTACACCTTC

J gene: TRBJ1-3
D gene: -
V gene: TRBV5-1
clone size: -
CDR3 protein: CASSPARPGVRSGNTIYF
CDR3 DNA: TGCGCCAGCAGCCCAGCTCGACCAGGGGTCCGCTCTGGAAACACCATATATTTT